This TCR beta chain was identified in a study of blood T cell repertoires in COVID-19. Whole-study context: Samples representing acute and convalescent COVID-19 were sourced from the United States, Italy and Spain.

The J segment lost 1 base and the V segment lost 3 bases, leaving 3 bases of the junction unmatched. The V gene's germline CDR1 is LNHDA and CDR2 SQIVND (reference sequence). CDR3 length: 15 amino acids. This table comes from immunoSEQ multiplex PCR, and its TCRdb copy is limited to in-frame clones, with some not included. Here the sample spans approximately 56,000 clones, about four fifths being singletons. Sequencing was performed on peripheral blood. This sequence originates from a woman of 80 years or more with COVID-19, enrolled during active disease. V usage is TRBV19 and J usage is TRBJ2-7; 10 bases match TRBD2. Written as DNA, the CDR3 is TGTGCCAGTAGTATCGCACTAGCGGGATCCTACGAGCAGTACTTC. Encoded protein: CASSIALAGSYEQYF.